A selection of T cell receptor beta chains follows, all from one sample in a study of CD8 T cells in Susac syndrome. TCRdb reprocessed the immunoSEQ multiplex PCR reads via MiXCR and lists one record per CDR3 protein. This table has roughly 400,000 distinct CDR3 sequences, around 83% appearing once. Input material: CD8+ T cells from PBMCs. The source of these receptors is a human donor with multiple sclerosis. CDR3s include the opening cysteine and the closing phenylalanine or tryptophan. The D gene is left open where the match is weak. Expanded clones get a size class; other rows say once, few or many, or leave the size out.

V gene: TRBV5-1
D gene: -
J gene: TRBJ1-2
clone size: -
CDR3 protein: CASSLEGGLFYGYTF
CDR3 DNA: TGCGCCAGCAGCTTGGAAGGGGGGCTGTTCTATGGCTACACCTTC

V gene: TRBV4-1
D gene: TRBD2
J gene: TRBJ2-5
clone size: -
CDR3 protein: CASSQDPSGGHPPETQYF
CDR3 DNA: TGCGCCAGCAGCCAAGATCCCAGCGGGGGACATCCCCCAGAGACCCAGTACTTC

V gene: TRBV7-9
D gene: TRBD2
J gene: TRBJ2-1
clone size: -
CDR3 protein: CASSLGGTRTYNEQFF
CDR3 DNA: TGTGCCAGCAGCTTAGGGGGGACTAGAACCTACAATGAGCAGTTCTTC

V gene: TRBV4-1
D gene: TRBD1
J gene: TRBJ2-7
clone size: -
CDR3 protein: CASSQEGQGAREQYF
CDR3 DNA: TGCGCCAGCAGCCAAGAAGGGCAGGGGGCGCGCGAGCAGTACTTC

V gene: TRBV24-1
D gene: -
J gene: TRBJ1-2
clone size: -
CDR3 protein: CATSDPPGRYYGYTF
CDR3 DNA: TGTGCCACCAGTGACCCTCCAGGGCGATACTATGGCTACACCTTC

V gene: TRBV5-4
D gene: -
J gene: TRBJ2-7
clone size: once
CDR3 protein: CASSSEGQSTF
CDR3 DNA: TGTGCCAGCAGCTCGGAGGGACAGTCCACCTTC

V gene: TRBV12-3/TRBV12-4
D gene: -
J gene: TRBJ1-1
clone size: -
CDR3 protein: CASSIEGNEAFF
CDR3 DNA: TGTGCCAGCAGCATTGAGGGGAATGAAGCTTTCTTT

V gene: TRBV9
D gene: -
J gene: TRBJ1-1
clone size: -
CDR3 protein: CASSDEGLIAFF
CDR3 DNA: TGTGCCAGCAGCGACGAGGGGCTGATAGCTTTCTTT

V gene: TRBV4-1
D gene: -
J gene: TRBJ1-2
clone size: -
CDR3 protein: CASRQVGTYGYTF
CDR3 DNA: TGCGCCAGCAGGCAAGTCGGTACATATGGCTACACCTTC

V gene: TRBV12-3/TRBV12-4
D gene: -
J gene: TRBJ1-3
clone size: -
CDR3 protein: CASRIPLSSGNTIYF
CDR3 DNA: TGTGCCAGCAGGATACCCCTTAGCTCTGGAAACACCATATATTTT